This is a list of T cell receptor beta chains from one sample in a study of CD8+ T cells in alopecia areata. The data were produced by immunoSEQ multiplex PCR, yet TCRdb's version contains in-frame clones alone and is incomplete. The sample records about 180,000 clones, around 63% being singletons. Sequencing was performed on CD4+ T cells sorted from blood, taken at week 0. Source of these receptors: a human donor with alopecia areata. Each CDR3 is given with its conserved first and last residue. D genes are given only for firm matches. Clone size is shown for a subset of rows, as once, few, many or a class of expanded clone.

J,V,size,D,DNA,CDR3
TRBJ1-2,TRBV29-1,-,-,TGCAGCGTTGAATCCTTAAATGGCTACACCTTC,CSVESLNGYTF
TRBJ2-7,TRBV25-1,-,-,TGTGCCAGCAGTCCTGGACAGTACGAGCAGTACTTC,CASSPGQYEQYF
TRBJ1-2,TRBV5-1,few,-,TGCGCCAGCAGGCCCGGGGGAGATACCTATGGCTACACCTTC,CASRPGGDTYGYTF
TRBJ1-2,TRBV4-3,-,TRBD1,TGCGCCAGCAGCCAAGAACAGGGGCCGTATGGCTACACCTTC,CASSQEQGPYGYTF
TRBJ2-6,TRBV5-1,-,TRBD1,TGCGCCAGCAGCTTGGTCCGGGACAGCAACTCTGGGGCCAACGTCCTGACTTTC,CASSLVRDSNSGANVLTF
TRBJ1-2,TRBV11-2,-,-,TGTGCCAGCAGCTTAGATACCATGTATGGCTACACCTTC,CASSLDTMYGYTF
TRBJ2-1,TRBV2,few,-,TGTGCCAGCAGGCAGGACAGCAGCTCCTACAATGAGCAGTTCTTC,CASRQDSSSYNEQFF
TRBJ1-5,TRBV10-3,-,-,TGTGCCATCAGTCCAGGGGTAAGGGGCCAGCCCCAGCATTTT,CAISPGVRGQPQHF
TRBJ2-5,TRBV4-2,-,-,TGTGCCAGCAGCCAAGATTACCAAGAGACCCAGTACTTC,CASSQDYQETQYF
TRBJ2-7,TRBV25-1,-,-,TGTGCCAGCAGTCGAGACAGCTCCTACGAGCAGTACTTC,CASSRDSSYEQYF
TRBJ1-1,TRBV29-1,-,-,TGCAGCGTTGAACCTCATAAGAACACTGAAGCTTTCTTT,CSVEPHKNTEAFF
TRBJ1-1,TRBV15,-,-,TGTGCCACCAGCAGAGATCATTCGGTACAACAGAACACTGAAGCTTTCTTT,CATSRDHSVQQNTEAFF
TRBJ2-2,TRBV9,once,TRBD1,TGTGCCAGCAGCGCTCACCCGGACAGGGTCACCGGGGAGCTGTTTTTT,CASSAHPDRVTGELFF
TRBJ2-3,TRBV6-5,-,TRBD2,TGTGCCAGCATGGAGAGCGGGGCACGCACAGATACGCAGTATTTT,CASMESGARTDTQYF
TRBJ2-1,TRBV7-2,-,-,TGTGCCAGCAGCACCTGGGGGTATACCGCTAAGTTCTTC,CASSTWGYTAKFF
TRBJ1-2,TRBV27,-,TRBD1,TGTGCCAGCAGTCTTCGGACAGGGGACTATGGCTACACCTTC,CASSLRTGDYGYTF
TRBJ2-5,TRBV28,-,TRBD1,TGTGCCAGCAGTTTAATTGGGGACAGGGAAAGGGGGAACCAGTACTTC,CASSLIGDRERGNQYF
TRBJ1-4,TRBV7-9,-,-,TGTGCCAGCAGCGCTGGACAATTTTCCCATGAAAAACTGTTTTTT,CASSAGQFSHEKLFF
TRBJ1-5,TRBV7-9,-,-,TGTGCCAGCAGCTTAGATGGAACGAATCAGCCCCAGCATTTT,CASSLDGTNQPQHF
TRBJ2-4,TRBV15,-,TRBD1,TGTGCCACCAGCAAAGCACAGGGGGCCGTCAAAAACATTCAGTACTTC,CATSKAQGAVKNIQYF
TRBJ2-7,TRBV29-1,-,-,TGCAGCGTTAGGGCCAGCTCCTACGAGCAGTACTTC,CSVRASSYEQYF
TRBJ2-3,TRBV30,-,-,TGTGCCTGGAGTGTTGGTCAGGGTTTGCCAGATACGCAGTATTTT,CAWSVGQGLPDTQYF
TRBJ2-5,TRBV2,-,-,TGTGCCAGCAGTGATGTAGGCCAAGAGACCCAGTACTTC,CASSDVGQETQYF
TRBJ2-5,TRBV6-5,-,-,TGTGCCAGCAGTCGGGGACTGGGAGAGACCCAGTACTTC,CASSRGLGETQYF
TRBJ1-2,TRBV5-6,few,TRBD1,TGTGCCAGCAGCTTGGGCAGGGGGAAGTCCGGCTACACCTTC,CASSLGRGKSGYTF
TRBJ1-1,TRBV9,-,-,TGTGCCAGCAGCGTAGTCGGGGCCCTGAACACTGAAGCTTTCTTT,CASSVVGALNTEAFF
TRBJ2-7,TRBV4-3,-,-,TGCGCCAGCAGCCAAGAGGGTCGGGGCAACTACGAGCAGTACTTC,CASSQEGRGNYEQYF
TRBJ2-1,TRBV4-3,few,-,TGCGCCAGCAGCCAAAGGGTGTCGAACGAGCAGTTCTTC,CASSQRVSNEQFF
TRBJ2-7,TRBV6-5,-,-,TGTGCCAGCAGTCTAGGGACCGAGCAGTACTTC,CASSLGTEQYF
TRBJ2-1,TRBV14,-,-,TGTGCCAGCAGCCCACGCGCGGTCAACTACAATGAGCAGTTCTTC,CASSPRAVNYNEQFF
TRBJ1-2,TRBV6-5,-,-,TGTGCCAGCTCGAGGGATCACTATGGCTACACCTTC,CASSRDHYGYTF
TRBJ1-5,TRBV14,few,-,TGTGCCAGCAGCCAAGACCTAAACCAGCCCCAGCATTTT,CASSQDLNQPQHF
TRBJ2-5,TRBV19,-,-,TGTGCCAGCCAGGGGTTGTACCAAGAGACCCAGTACTTC,CASQGLYQETQYF
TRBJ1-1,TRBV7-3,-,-,TGTGCCAGCTCCCCGGCGGGAATGAACACTGAAGCTTTCTTT,CASSPAGMNTEAFF
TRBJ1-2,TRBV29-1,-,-,TGCAGCGTTGCATGGGGTTCTGGCTACACCTTC,CSVAWGSGYTF
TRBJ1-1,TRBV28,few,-,TGTGCCAGCAGTTTCGAAACAGGGGAAGCTTTCTTT,CASSFETGEAFF
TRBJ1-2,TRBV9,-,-,TGTGCCAGCAGCGTAGCCGCACGAGGGGCGGATGGCTACACCTTC,CASSVAARGADGYTF
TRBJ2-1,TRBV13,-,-,TGTGCCAGCAGCATGAAACCGGACTGGAGCTCCTACAATGAGCAGTTCTTC,CASSMKPDWSSYNEQFF
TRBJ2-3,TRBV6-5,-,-,TGTGCCAGCAGTTACTCGATCGCTGGAGATACGCAGTATTTT,CASSYSIAGDTQYF